The rows below give T cell receptor beta chains drawn from one sample of a study of blood T cells in healthy people across ages. One entry per CDR3 protein results from TCRdb running MiXCR on the 5' RACE reads. The table has about 800,000 distinct CDR3 sequences, around a quarter seen once. The same data also contributed to another study, on T cells of mothers and their children.

The sample taken for sequencing was blood. Source of these receptors: a boy between 10 and 17 years old in good health. CDR3s include the opening cysteine and the closing phenylalanine or tryptophan. The order of the fields is clone size, J gene, V gene, CDR3 protein. Rows give clone size only sometimes, using once, few, many, or a class for an expanded clone.

-,TRBJ1-5,TRBV2,CASSEIPQDPNQPQHF
-,TRBJ1-2,TRBV12-3/TRBV12-4,CASSPGQGKEYGHTF
-,TRBJ2-5,TRBV20-1,CSATRQNQETQYF
-,TRBJ2-1,TRBV29-1,CSVRDSILSYNEQFF
few,TRBJ1-5,TRBV6-2/TRBV6-3,CASRGDRINQPQHF
-,TRBJ1-1,TRBV20-1,CSAPGTGAEAFF
few,TRBJ2-3,TRBV3-1,CASSPGLALEPDTQYF
many,TRBJ2-1,TRBV20-1,CSADSGQGIYDEQFF
few,TRBJ1-1,TRBV5-1,CASSLAWRGATEAFF
-,TRBJ2-7,TRBV28,CASGGVSYEQYF
-,TRBJ1-5,TRBV28,CASKHSQGANQPQHF
-,TRBJ1-4,TRBV20-1,CSARDRGRSEKLFF
-,TRBJ2-3,TRBV13,CASSWTGGKVDTQYF
few,TRBJ2-7,TRBV30,CAWAPGTYYEQYF
few,TRBJ2-7,TRBV27,CASSLSGFNEQYF
-,TRBJ2-7,TRBV28,CASSSLRQGAREQYF
-,TRBJ1-5,TRBV5-5,CASSLVAERNQPQHF
few,TRBJ2-5,TRBV5-5,CASSLRTSGGQETQYF
many,TRBJ1-5,TRBV10-3,CAIHPGQGSRQPQHF
-,TRBJ2-5,TRBV28,CASSPSYFKETQYF
few,TRBJ2-7,TRBV20-1,CSANLRDSFSYEQYF
few,TRBJ2-5,TRBV4-3,CASSQDRQGFLGTQYF
-,TRBJ2-2,TRBV9,CASSPQGENTGELFF
-,TRBJ2-3,TRBV29-1,CSVVGYNDGTDTQYF
-,TRBJ2-5,TRBV7-2,CASSFTSGGAGGETQYF
-,TRBJ1-5,TRBV6-2/TRBV6-3,CASSYGRVNQPQHF
few,TRBJ1-3,TRBV6-6,CASRKSGESSGNTIYF
-,-,TRBV2,CASSEFVTVDYEQYF
many,TRBJ2-7,TRBV6-2/TRBV6-3,CASSYGTSAYEQYF
-,TRBJ2-5,TRBV19,CATRRGIQETQYF
-,TRBJ2-7,TRBV27,CASSPQTGYEEYF
-,TRBJ1-2,TRBV29-1,CSVEGTGKGYTF
-,TRBJ2-2,TRBV6-5,CASSYVGGVTGELFF
-,TRBJ2-1,TRBV5-1,CAGSLAAGLAGYNEQFF
many,TRBJ1-2,TRBV5-1,CASSLDRRYGYTF
-,TRBJ1-1,TRBV6-6,CASTGTGQNTEAFF
-,-,TRBV5-1,CASSSNTGTSSYEQYF
-,TRBJ2-7,TRBV7-8,CASSVRDEQYF
few,TRBJ1-1,TRBV9,CASSVSELNTEAFF
-,-,TRBV19,CASSRGGLYEQYF
-,-,TRBV12-3/TRBV12-4,CASRRGQGAQETQYF